This T cell receptor beta chain originates from a study of cytomegalovirus exposure and HLA in healthy donors. Study details: Prior work identified under 130 million unique TCR beta sequences in some 180 million T cells. Regarding the study as a whole: As was reported, the classifier diagnosed cytomegalovirus status with high specificity and sensitivity.

PCR amplification relied on 60 Vbeta primers (plus 13 Jbeta primers). Original processing notes: It was a later analysis that counted 83 million or so unique TCR beta chains, of which around 11 million were shared. Some clones are missing from TCRdb's copy, which holds only in-frame ones; the method was immunoSEQ multiplex PCR. V, J and clone size were drawn from that table, and D and trimming were deduced from the DNA. The sample shows roughly 120,000 clones, 65% to 85% of them seen only once. In the case of this clone: No antigen is known for it.

CDR3 length equals 14 residues. Trimming removed 1 base at V and 0 bases at J, with 8 bases between. CDR1 and CDR2 (germline): SGHKS, YYEKEE (reference sequence). The receptor comes from a man younger than 40 in good health and CMV-seropositive. The rearrangement links TRBV5-5 to TRBJ2-7; weak D call: TRBD1 (6 bases). Sequenced sample: PBMCs. CDR3 residues: CASSLMDSSYEQYF. CDR3 nucleotide sequence: TGTGCCAGCAGCTTGATGGACAGCTCCTACGAGCAGTACTTC.